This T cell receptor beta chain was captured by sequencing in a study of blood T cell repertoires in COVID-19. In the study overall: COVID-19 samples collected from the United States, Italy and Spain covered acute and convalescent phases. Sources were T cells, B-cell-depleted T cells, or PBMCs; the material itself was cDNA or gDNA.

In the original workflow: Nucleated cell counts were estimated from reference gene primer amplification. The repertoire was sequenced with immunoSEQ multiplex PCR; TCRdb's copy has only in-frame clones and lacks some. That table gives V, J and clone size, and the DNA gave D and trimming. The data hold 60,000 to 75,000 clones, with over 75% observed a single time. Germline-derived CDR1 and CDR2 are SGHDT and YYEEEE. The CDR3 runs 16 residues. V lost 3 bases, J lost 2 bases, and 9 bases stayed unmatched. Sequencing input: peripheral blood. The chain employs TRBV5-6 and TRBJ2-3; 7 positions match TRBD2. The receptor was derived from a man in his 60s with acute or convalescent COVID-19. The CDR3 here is CASSYWTRGYTDTQYF. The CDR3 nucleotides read TGTGCCAGCAGCTACTGGACTAGAGGCTACACAGATACGCAGTATTTT.